Listed here is a single T cell receptor (beta chain). This sample was included in a study of primary melanoma T cells and metastatic recurrence. The method was immunoSEQ multiplex PCR; TCRdb's version includes in-frame clones alone and lacks a portion of them. The repertoire holds around 300 clones, 82% seen once, with roughly a fifth in the top ten. The patients had surgically resected primary melanoma at risk of metastatic recurrence. The TCR sequence derives from a human donor with melanoma. Specimen: melanoma tumor tissue.

The DNA for the CDR3 is TGTGCCAGCAGTTACCGGGCTACCCGAGCCAAAAACATTCAGTACTTC. This sequence encodes CASSYRATRAKNIQYF. This rearrangement joins TRBV6-8 to TRBJ2-4; D gene unclear. The V gene lost 2 bases and the J gene lost 0 bases, with 11 bases spanning the gap. The CDR3 runs to 16 residues. The germline CDR1 and CDR2 sequences are MNHGY and SAAAGT.